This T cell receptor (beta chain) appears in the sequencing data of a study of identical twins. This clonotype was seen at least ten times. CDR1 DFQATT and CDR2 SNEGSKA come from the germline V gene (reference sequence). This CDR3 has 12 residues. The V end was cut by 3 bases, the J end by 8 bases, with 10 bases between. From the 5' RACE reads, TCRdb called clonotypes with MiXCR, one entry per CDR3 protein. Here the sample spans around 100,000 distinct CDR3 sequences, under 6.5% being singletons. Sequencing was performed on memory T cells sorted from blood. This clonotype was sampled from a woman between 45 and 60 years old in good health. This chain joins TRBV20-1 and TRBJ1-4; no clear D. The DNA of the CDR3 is TGCAGTGCTAGCTGGGGAGGCGAAAAACTGTTTTTT. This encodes CSASWGGEKLFF.